This T cell receptor (beta chain) originates from a study of T cells in pancreatic ductal adenocarcinoma. Study-wide results and limits: Blood had more productive templates and roughly 7.5-fold more unique clonotypes than tumor.

Comment on this clone: Its antigen is as yet unknown.

The assay was immunoSEQ multiplex PCR, and TCRdb's table has in-frame clones only and misses some. This table has 5,600 or so clones, about 70% appearing once. Trimming cost V 1 base and J 7 bases, with 10 bases left between them. Germline loops: CDR1 SEHNR, CDR2 FQNEAQ (reference sequence). This CDR3 has 13 amino acids. Surgery without prior neoadjuvant therapy was the treatment of the selected pancreatic ductal adenocarcinoma patients. Specimen: pancreatic tumor tissue. This chain connects TRBV7-9 to TRBJ1-1; possibly TRBD1 for D (5 bases). This sequence originates from a human donor with pancreatic ductal adenocarcinoma. CDR3 loop: CASSLVQGDEAFF. CDR3 DNA: TGTGCCAGCAGCTTAGTGCAGGGCGATGAAGCTTTCTTT.